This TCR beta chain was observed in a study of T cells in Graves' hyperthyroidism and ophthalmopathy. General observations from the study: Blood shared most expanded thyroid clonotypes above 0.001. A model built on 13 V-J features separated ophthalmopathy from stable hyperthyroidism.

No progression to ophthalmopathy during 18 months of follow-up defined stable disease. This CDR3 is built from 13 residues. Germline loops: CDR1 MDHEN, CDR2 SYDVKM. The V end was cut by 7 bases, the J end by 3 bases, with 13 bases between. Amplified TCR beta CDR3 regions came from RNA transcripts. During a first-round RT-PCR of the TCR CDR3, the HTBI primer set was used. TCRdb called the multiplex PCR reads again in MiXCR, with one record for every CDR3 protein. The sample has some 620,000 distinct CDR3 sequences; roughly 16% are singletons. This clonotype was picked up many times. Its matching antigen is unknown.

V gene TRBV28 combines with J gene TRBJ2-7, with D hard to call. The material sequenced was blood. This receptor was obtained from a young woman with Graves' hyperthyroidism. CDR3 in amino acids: CASTKSTIYEQYF. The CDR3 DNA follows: TGTGCCAGCACAAAATCGACGATCTACGAGCAGTACTTC. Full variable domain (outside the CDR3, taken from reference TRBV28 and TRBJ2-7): DVKVTQSSRYLVKRTGEKVFLECVQDMDHENMFWYRQDPGLGLRLIYFSYDVKMKEKGDIPEGYSVSREKKERFSLILESASTNQTSMYLCASTKSTIYEQYFGPGTRLTVT.